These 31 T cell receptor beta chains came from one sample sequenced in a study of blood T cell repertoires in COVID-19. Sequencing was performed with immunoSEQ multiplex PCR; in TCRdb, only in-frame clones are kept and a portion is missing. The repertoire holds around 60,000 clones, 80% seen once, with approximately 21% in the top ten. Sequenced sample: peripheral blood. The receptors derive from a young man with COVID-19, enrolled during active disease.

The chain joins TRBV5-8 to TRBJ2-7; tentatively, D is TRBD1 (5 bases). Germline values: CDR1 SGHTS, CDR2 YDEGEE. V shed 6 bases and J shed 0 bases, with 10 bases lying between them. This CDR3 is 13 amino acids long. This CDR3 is CASTQGISYEQYF. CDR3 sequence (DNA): TGTGCCAGCACCCAGGGAATCTCCTACGAGCAGTACTTC.

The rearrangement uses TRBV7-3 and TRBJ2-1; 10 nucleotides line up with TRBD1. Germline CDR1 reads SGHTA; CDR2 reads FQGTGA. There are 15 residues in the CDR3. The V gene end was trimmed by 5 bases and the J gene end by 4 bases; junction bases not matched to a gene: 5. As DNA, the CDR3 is TGTGCCAGCAGCACCTCGGGACAGGGGTACAATGAGCAGTTCTTC. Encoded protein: CASSTSGQGYNEQFF. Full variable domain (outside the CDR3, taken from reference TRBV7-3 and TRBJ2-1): GAGVSQTPSNKVTEKGKYVELRCDPISGHTALYWYRQSLGQGPEFLIYFQGTGAADDSGLPNDRFFAVRPEGSVSTLKIQRTERGDSAVYLCASSTSGQGYNEQFFGPGTRLTVL.

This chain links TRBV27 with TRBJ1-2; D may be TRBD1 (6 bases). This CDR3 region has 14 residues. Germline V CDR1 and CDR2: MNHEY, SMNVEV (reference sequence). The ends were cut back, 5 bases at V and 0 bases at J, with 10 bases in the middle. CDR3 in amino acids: CASSTGPTNYGYTF. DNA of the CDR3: TGTGCCAGCAGTACAGGGCCTACTAACTATGGCTACACCTTC.

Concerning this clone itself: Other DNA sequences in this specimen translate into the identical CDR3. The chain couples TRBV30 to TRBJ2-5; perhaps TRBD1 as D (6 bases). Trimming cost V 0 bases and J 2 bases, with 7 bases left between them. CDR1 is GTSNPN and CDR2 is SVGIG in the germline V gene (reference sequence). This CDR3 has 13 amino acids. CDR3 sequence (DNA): TGTGCCTGGAGTGTCAGGGGTCAAGAGACCCAGTACTTC. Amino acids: CAWSVRGQETQYF.

The CDR3 nucleotides read TGTGCCTGGTCAGAGGTCCTCAGCAATCAGCCCCAGCATTTT. The encoded protein is CAWSEVLSNQPQHF. This chain links TRBV30 with TRBJ1-5; no firm D call. The CDR3 loop spans 14 amino acids. Trimming took 5 bases from V and 1 from J, leaving 12 bases between them. Germline V CDR1 and CDR2: GTSNPN, SVGIG (reference sequence).

The CDR3 region is CASSLGDQGGGYTF. The CDR3 bases are TGCGCCAGCAGCTTGGGTGACCAGGGCGGTGGCTACACCTTC. This chain connects TRBV5-1 to TRBJ1-2; D might be TRBD1 (5 bases). The CDR3 extends over 14 amino acids. Germline V gives CDR1 SGHRS, CDR2 YFSETQ. Trimming stripped 0 bases from V and 7 bases from J, with 13 bases between.

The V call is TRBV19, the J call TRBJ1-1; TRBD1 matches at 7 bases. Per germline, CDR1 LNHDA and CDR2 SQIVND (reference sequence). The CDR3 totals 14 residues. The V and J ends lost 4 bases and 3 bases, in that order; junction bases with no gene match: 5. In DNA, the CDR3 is TGTGCCAGTAGTACCCAGACAGGGTACACTGAAGCTTTCTTT. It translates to CASSTQTGYTEAFF.

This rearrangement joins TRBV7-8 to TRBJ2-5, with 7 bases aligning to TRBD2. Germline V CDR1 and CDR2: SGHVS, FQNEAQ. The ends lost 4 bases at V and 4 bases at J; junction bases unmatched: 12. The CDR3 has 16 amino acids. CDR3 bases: TGTGCCAGCAGCTCTACCACGAGACTAGCCACAGAGACCCAGTACTTC. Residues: CASSSTTRLATETQYF. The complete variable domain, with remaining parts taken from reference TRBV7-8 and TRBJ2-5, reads GAGVSQSPRYKVAKRGQDVALRCDPISGHVSLFWYQQALGQGPEFLTYFQNEAQLDKSGLPSDRFFAERPEGSVSTLKIQRTQQEDSAVYLCASSSTTRLATETQYFGPGTRLLVL.

CDR3 coding DNA: TGTGCCAGCAGCGGCCGGGACATATACGAGCAGTACTTC. It yields the protein CASSGRDIYEQYF. The J gene is TRBJ2-7, the V gene TRBV7-9; the D gene is possibly TRBD1 (6 bases). This CDR3 spans 13 amino acids. Germline V gene sequence: CDR1 SEHNR, CDR2 FQNEAQ (reference sequence). Trimming shortened V by 5 bases and J by 4 bases, and 12 bases separated the two germline ends.

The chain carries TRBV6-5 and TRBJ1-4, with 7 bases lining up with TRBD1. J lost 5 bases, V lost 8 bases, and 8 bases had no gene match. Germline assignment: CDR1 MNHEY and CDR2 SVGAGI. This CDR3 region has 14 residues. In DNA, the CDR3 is TGTGCCAGCCACAGGGGACCGCTAAATGAAAAACTGTTTTTT. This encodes CASHRGPLNEKLFF.

In nucleotides, the CDR3 is TGTGCCTGGAGTTGGACTAGCGGGAGTGGCTACGAGCAGTACTTC. Translating it yields CAWSWTSGSGYEQYF. This chain uses TRBV30 with TRBJ2-7, with 13 bases that match TRBD2. From germline, CDR1 is GTSNPN and CDR2 SVGIG (reference sequence). The CDR3 consists of 15 residues. The V and J ends lost 2 bases and 3 bases, in that order; junction bases with no gene match: 4. Variable domain in full (rest from reference TRBV30 and TRBJ2-7): SQTIHQWPATLVQPVGSPLSLECTVEGTSNPNLYWYRQAAGRGLQLLFYSVGIGQISSEVPQNLSASRPQDRQFILSSKKLLLSDSGFYLCAWSWTSGSGYEQYFGPGTRLTVT.

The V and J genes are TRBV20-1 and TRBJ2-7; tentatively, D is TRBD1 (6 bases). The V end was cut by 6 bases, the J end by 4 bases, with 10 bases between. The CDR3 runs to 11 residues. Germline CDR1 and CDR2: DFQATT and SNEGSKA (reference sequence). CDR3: CSAEQGYEQYF. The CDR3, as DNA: TGCAGTGCAGAACAGGGTTACGAGCAGTACTTC.

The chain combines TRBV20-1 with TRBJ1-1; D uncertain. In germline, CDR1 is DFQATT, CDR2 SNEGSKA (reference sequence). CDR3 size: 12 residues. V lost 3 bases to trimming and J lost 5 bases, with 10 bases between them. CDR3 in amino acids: CSASPIETEAFF. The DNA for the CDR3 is TGCAGTGCTAGTCCCATAGAAACTGAAGCTTTCTTT.

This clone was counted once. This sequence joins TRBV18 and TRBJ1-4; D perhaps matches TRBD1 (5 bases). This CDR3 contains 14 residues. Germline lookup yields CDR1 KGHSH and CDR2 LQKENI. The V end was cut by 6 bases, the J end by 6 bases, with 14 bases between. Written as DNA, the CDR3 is TGTGCCAGCTCGGACATCGGGTCGGATGAAAAACTGTTTTTT. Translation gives CASSDIGSDEKLFF.

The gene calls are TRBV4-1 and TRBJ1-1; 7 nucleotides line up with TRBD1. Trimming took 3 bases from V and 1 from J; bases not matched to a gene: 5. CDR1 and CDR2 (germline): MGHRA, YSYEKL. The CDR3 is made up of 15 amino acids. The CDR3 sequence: CASSQYQGENTEAFF. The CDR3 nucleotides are TGCGCCAGCAGCCAGTACCAGGGGGAGAACACTGAAGCTTTCTTT.

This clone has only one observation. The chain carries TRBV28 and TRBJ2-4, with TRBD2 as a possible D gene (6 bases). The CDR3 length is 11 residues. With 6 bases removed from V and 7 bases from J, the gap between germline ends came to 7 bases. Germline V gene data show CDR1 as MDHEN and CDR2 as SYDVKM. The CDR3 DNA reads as TGTGCCAGCAGCGGGACTAACATTCAGTACTTC. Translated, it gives CASSGTNIQYF. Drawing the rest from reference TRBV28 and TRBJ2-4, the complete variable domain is DVKVTQSSRYLVKRTGEKVFLECVQDMDHENMFWYRQDPGLGLRLIYFSYDVKMKEKGDIPEGYSVSREKKERFSLILESASTNQTSMYLCASSGTNIQYFGAGTRLSVL.

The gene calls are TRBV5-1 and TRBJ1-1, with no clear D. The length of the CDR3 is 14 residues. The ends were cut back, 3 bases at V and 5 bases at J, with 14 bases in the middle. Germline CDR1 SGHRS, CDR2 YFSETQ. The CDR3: CASSSSTKRTEAFF. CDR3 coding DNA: TGCGCCAGCAGCTCATCGACCAAGAGGACTGAAGCTTTCTTT.

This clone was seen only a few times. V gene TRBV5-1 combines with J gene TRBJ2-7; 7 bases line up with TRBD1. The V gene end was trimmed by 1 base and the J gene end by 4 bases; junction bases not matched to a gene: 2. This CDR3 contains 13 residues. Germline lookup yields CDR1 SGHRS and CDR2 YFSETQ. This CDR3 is CASSLTGVYEQYF. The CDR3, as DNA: TGCGCCAGCAGCTTGACAGGGGTTTACGAGCAGTACTTC.

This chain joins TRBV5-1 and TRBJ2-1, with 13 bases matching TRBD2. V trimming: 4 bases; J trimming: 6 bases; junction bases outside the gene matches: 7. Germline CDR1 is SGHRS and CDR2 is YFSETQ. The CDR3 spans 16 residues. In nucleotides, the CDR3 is TGCGCCAGCAGCCCCCGACTAGCGGGGGGCCCCAATGAGCAGTTCTTC. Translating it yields CASSPRLAGGPNEQFF. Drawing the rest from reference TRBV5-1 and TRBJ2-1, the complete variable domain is KAGVTQTPRYLIKTRGQQVTLSCSPISGHRSVSWYQQTPGQGLQFLFEYFSETQRNKGNFPGRFSGRQFSNSRSEMNVSTLELGDSALYLCASSPRLAGGPNEQFFGPGTRLTVL.

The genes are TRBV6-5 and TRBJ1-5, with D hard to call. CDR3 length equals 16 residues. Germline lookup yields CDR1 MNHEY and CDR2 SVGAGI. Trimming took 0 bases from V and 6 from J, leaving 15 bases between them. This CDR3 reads CASSYSIVGVGQPQHF. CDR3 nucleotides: TGTGCCAGCAGTTACTCGATAGTCGGGGTTGGTCAGCCCCAGCATTTT.

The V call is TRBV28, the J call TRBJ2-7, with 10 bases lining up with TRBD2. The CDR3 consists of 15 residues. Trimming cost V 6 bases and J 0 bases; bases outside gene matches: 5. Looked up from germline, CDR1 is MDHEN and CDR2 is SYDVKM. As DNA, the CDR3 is TGTGCCAGCAGGGATCCTAGCGGGAGCTCCTACGAGCAGTACTTC. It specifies CASRDPSGSSYEQYF. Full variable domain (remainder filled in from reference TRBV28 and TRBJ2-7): DVKVTQSSRYLVKRTGEKVFLECVQDMDHENMFWYRQDPGLGLRLIYFSYDVKMKEKGDIPEGYSVSREKKERFSLILESASTNQTSMYLCASRDPSGSSYEQYFGPGTRLTVT.

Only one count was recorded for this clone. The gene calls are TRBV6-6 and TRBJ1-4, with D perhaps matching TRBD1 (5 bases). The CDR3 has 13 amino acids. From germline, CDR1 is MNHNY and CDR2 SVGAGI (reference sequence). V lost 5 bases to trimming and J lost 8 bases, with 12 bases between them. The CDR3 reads CASSGQGGEKLFF. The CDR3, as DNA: TGTGCCAGCAGTGGGCAGGGCGGAGAAAAACTGTTTTTT.

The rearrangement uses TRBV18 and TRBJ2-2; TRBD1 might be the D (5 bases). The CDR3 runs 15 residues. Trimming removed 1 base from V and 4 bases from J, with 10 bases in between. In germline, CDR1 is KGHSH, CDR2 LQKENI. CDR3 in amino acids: CASSPLQGSTGELFF. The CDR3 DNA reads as TGTGCCAGCTCACCACTCCAGGGAAGCACCGGGGAGCTGTTTTTT. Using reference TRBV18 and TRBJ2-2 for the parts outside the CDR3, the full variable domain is NAGVMQNPRHLVRRRGQEARLRCSPMKGHSHVYWYRQLPEEGLKFMVYLQKENIIDESGMPKERFSAEFPKEGPSILRIQQVVRGDSAAYFCASSPLQGSTGELFFGEGSRLTVL.

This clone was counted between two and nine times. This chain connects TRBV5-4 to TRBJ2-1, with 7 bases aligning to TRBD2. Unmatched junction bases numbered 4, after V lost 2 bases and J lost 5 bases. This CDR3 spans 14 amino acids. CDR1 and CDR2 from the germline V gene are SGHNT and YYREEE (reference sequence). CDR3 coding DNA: TGTGCCAGCAGCTTAAGCGGGGTTAACAATGAGCAGTTCTTC. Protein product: CASSLSGVNNEQFF.

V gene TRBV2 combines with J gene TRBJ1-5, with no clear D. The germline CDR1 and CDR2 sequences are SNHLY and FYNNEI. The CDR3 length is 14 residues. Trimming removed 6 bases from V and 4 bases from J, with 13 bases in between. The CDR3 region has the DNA TGTGCCAGCAGCGAGGGTTCGGGTAATCAGCCCCAGCATTTT. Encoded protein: CASSEGSGNQPQHF.

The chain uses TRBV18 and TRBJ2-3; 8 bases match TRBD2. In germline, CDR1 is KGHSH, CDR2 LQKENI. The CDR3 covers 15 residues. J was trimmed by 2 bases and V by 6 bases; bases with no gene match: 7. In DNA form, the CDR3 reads TGTGCCAGCTCCCAGTCGCGGGGGGACACAGATACGCAGTATTTT. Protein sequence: CASSQSRGDTDTQYF.

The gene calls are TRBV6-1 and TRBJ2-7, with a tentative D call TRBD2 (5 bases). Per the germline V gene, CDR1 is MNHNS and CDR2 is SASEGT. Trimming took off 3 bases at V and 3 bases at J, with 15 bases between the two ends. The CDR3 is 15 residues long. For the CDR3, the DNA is TGTGCCAGCAGTGACCCAGCCGGACGGGACTACGAGCAGTACTTC. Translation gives CASSDPAGRDYEQYF.

CDR3 region: CASSLSTGGGETQYF. As DNA, the CDR3 is TGCGCCAGCAGCTTGAGTACGGGGGGCGGGGAGACCCAGTACTTC. V is TRBV5-1 and J is TRBJ2-5; tentatively, D is TRBD2 (7 bases). The V gene lost 1 base and the J gene lost 5 bases, with 15 bases spanning the gap. Germline V gene lookup returns CDR1 SGHRS and CDR2 YFSETQ. The CDR3 totals 15 residues.

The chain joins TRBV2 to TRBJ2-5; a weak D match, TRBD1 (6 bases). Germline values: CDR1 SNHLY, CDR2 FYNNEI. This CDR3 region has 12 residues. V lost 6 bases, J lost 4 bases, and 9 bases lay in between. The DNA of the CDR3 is TGTGCCAGCAGCCCCAGGGGAGAGACCCAGTACTTC. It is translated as CASSPRGETQYF.

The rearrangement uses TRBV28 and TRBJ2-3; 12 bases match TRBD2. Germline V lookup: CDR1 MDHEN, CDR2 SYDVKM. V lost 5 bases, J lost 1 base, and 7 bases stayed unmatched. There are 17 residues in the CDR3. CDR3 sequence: CASSNSGLAGRTDTQYF. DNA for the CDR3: TGTGCCAGCAGTAATTCTGGACTAGCGGGGCGCACAGATACGCAGTATTTT.

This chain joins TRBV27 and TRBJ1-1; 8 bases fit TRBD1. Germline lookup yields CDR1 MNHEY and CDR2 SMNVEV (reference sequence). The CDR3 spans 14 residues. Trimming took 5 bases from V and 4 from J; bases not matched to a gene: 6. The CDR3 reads CASSPTGGRTEAFF. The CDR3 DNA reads TGTGCCAGCAGTCCCACAGGGGGGCGCACTGAAGCTTTCTTT.